One and the same sample provided the 13 T cell receptor beta chains below, sequenced in a study of glioma-infiltrating T cells. Amplification of TCR alpha and beta CDR3 regions from RNA used iRepertoire nested multiplex PCR. TCRdb reanalysed the multiplex PCR reads using MiXCR and keeps one entry per CDR3 protein. Of approximately 400,000 distinct CDR3 sequences listed, roughly 41% were seen once; the top ten hold approximately 12%. The sequencing sample was made of glioma tissue, nonneoplastic brain tissue, or PBMCs (not recorded which). The receptor source for this set is a human donor with low-grade glioma or glioblastoma, undergoing nonglioma brain surgery, or in good health (not recorded which).

This clonotype was picked up many times. The CDR3 DNA is TGCAGTGCTAGAGATCGGCAGGGGTTTGATGAGCAGTTCTTC. This translates into CSARDRQGFDEQFF. The rearrangement uses TRBV20-1 and TRBJ2-1; tentative D call: TRBD1 (6 bases). The V and J ends lost 0 bases and 8 bases respectively, with 14 bases between them. Germline loops: CDR1 DFQATT, CDR2 SNEGSKA (reference sequence). The CDR3 covers 14 residues.

This clonotype has just a few counts. The CDR3 region is CASTAAGLAGLGTQYF. The CDR3 nucleotides are TGTGCCAGCACCGCTGCGGGACTAGCGGGACTAGGGACCCAGTACTTC. The chain joins TRBV2 to TRBJ2-5, with 13 bases lining up with TRBD2. Germline V lookup: CDR1 SNHLY, CDR2 FYNNEI. The CDR3 spans 16 residues. J lost 7 bases, V lost 7 bases, and 12 bases had no gene match. Complete variable domain (other parts from reference TRBV2 and TRBJ2-5): EPEVTQTPSHQVTQMGQEVILRCVPISNHLYFYWYRQILGQKVEFLVSFYNNEISEKSEIFDDQFSVERPDGSNFTLKIRSTKLEDSAMYFCASTAAGLAGLGTQYFGPGTRLLVL.

This clonotype was seen many times. V and J are TRBV28 and TRBJ1-2, with 7 bases identical to TRBD1. V shed 7 bases, J shed 2 bases, and the junction held 7 bases outside the gene matches. Germline-derived CDR1 and CDR2 are MDHEN and SYDVKM. The CDR3 is 14 residues long. The CDR3 spells CASTLSGQNYGYTF. The CDR3 coding sequence is TGTGCCAGCACTCTGTCGGGACAGAACTATGGCTACACCTTC.

As for this clonotype: A much more abundant neighbour one base away suggests this may be a read error. This CDR3 fails to terminate in the conserved phenylalanine or tryptophan, so it likely reflects a read error. This sequence joins TRBV6-6 and TRBJ1-6, with 8 positions matching TRBD1. Germline lookup yields CDR1 MNHNY and CDR2 SVGAGI (reference sequence). The CDR3 has 16 residues. After removal of 0 bases from V and 8 bases from J, the junction contained 6 bases not matched to a gene. In nucleotides, the CDR3 is TGTGCCAGCAGTTACTCCCAGGGGGCGTGGGATTCACCCCTCCACTCT. Translating it yields CASSYSQGAWDSPLHS.

This clonotype came up many times. The V and J genes are TRBV6-6 and TRBJ1-2; tentatively, D is TRBD1 (6 bases). The CDR3 loop spans 14 amino acids. Germline CDR1 MNHNY, CDR2 SVGAGI (reference sequence). V lost 2 bases to trimming and J lost 6 bases, with 13 bases between them. This CDR3 is CASSYGWAGDGYTF. CDR3 DNA: TGTGCCAGCAGTTACGGGTGGGCAGGGGATGGCTACACCTTC.

This clonotype was seen repeatedly, ten times or more. The chain is built from TRBV20-1 and TRBJ2-7, with 10 bases that match TRBD2. Trimming at V came to 3 bases and at J to 3 bases, leaving 8 bases not matched to a gene. Germline CDR1 is DFQATT and CDR2 is SNEGSKA (reference sequence). The CDR3 totals 15 residues. CDR3 amino acids: CSARGGTSANYEQYF. The CDR3 coding sequence is TGCAGTGCTAGGGGAGGGACTAGCGCAAACTACGAGCAGTACTTC.

The chain uses TRBV2 and TRBJ2-7, with D perhaps TRBD2 (5 bases). Germline CDR1 SNHLY, CDR2 FYNNEI. The CDR3 runs 14 residues. V lost 0 bases and J lost 6, with 12 bases in between. This CDR3 reads CASSEAHGDGEQYF. CDR3 nucleotide sequence: TGTGCCAGCAGTGAAGCTCACGGGGATGGCGAGCAGTACTTC.

The chain is built from TRBV19 and TRBJ2-7, with 9 bases that match TRBD1. Germline V gene sequence: CDR1 LNHDA, CDR2 SQIVND (reference sequence). This CDR3 has 13 amino acids. V gave up 5 bases and J gave up 5 bases; unmatched junction bases: 4. Here the CDR3 DNA reads TGTGCCAGTAGTTCGGACAGGGGCGACGAGCAGTACTTC. The encoded protein is CASSSDRGDEQYF. The full variable domain, its missing parts supplied by reference TRBV19 and TRBJ2-7, is DGGITQSPKYLFRKEGQNVTLSCEQNLNHDAMYWYRQDPGQGLRLIYYSQIVNDFQKGDIAEGYSVSREKKESFPLTVTSAQKNPTAFYLCASSSDRGDEQYFGPGTRLTVT.

The table lists this clonotype with many counts. The chain has TRBV7-2 and TRBJ1-2; D is perhaps TRBD1 (5 bases). Germline lookup yields CDR1 SGHTA and CDR2 FQGNSA. The CDR3 covers 13 residues. Trimming pared 5 bases from V and 6 bases from J, leaving 13 bases between. The CDR3 bases are TGTGCCAGCAGCCCTCGGGACCTAAATGGCTACACCTTC. This translates into CASSPRDLNGYTF.

CDR3 sequence reads: CASSLIGQGTDTQYF. The CDR3 DNA is TGCGCCAGCAGCCTGATCGGACAGGGGACAGATACGCAGTATTTT. V usage is TRBV5-1 and J usage is TRBJ2-3; 9 bases fit TRBD1. Germline V lookup: CDR1 SGHRS, CDR2 YFSETQ. Unmatched junction bases numbered 6, after V lost 4 bases and J lost 3 bases. The CDR3 loop spans 15 amino acids.

The rearrangement joins TRBV28 to TRBJ2-3, with a tentative D call TRBD1 (6 bases). Trimming stripped 7 bases from V and 2 bases from J, with 16 bases between. Germline loops: CDR1 MDHEN, CDR2 SYDVKM. CDR3 size: 15 residues. For the CDR3, the DNA is TGTGCCAGCACTCCCGGGACACTCTACACAGATACGCAGTATTTT. Amino acid sequence: CASTPGTLYTDTQYF.

This clonotype was recorded a few times. The rearrangement joins TRBV5-1 to TRBJ2-7, with TRBD2 identical over 7 bases. Germline V gene sequence: CDR1 SGHRS, CDR2 YFSETQ. The CDR3 extends over 15 amino acids. After removal of 4 bases from V and 2 bases from J, the junction contained 9 bases not matched to a gene. The CDR3: CASSDMAGVPYEQYF. The CDR3 bases are TGCGCCAGCAGCGATATGGCGGGAGTGCCCTACGAGCAGTACTTC.

This clonotype was observed at least ten times. CDR3 nucleotides: TGTGCCACCTCGGGGACTAGCGCCGCCCGGGAGACCCAGTACTTC. Translated: CATSGTSAARETQYF. The V and J genes are TRBV15 and TRBJ2-5; 10 bases line up with TRBD2. The CDR3 is 15 residues long. Germline trimming cut 8 bases from V and 5 bases from J; bases unmatched to any gene: 11. Per germline, CDR1 LNHNV and CDR2 YYDKDF (reference sequence).